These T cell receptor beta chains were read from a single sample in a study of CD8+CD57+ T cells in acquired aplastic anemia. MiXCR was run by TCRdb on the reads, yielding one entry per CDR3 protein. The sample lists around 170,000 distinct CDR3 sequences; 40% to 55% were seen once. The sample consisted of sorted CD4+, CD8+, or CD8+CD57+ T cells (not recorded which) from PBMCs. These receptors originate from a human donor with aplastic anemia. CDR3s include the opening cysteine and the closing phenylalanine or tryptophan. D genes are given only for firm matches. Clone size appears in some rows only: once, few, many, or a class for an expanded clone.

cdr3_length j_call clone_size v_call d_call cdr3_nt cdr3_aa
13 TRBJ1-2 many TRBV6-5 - TGTGCCAGCAGAGGGGGGGACTGGGATGGCTACACCTTC CASRGGDWDGYTF
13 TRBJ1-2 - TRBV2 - TGTACCAGCAGAGATCTAACAGGGTACGGCTACACCTTC CTSRDLTGYGYTF
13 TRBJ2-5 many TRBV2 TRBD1 TGTGCCAGCGGGACAGTTTTTAGGGAGACCCAGTACTTC CASGTVFRETQYF
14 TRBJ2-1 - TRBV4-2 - TGTGCCAGCAGCCAAGAACAGGTGAACGATGAGCAGTTCTTC CASSQEQVNDEQFF
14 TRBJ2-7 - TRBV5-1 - TGCGCCAGCAAGTTGGGGGCAGGTTTTAGCGAGCAGTACTTC CASKLGAGFSEQYF
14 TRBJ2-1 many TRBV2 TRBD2 TGTGCCAGCAGTCCCGCCAGCGGGATTAATGAGCAGTTCTTC CASSPASGINEQFF
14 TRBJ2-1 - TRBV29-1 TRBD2 TGCAGCGTTGAATCCGGGGGGGCCCTCGTGGAGCAGTTCTTC CSVESGGALVEQFF
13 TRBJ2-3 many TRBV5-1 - TGCGCCAGCAGCTTCGCGGGTCCAGATACGCAGTATTTT CASSFAGPDTQYF
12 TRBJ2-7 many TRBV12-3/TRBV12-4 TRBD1 TGTGCCAGCAGTTACGGACAGGGGGCAGGGTACTTC CASSYGQGAGYF
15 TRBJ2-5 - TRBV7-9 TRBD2 TGTGCCAGCAGCTTAGTGGCGGGGGGCCGGGAGACCCAGTACTTC CASSLVAGGRETQYF
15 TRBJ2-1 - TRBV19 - TGTGCCAGTAGTCCTGCCGGGACTTCCTACAATGAGCAGTTCTTC CASSPAGTSYNEQFF
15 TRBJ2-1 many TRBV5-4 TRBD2 TGTGCCAGCAGGCCGGGACTAGCGGGAGGGGGTGAGCAGTTCTTC CASRPGLAGGGEQFF
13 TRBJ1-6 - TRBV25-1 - TGTGCCAGCGGCCCATCGGGTAATTCACCCCTCCACTTT CASGPSGNSPLHF
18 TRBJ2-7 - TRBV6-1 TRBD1 TGTGCCAGCAGTGAGCAACAGGGGGCGCGGGGGAATACCTACGAGCAGGACTTC CASSEQQGARGNTYEQDF
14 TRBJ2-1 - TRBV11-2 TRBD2 TGTGCCAGCAGCTTCCCTAGCGGGGGGGCACGGCAGTTCTTC CASSFPSGGARQFF
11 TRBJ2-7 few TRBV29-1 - TGCAGCGTCCTAACGGGGTACGAGCAGTACTTC CSVLTGYEQYF
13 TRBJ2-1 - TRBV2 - TGTGCCAGCAGGGCGGACCGTGGGGATGAGCAGTTCTTC CASRADRGDEQFF
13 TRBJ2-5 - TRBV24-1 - TGTGCCACCAGTGATTTCCCTTCAGAGACCCAGTACTTC CATSDFPSETQYF
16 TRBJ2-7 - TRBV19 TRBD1 TGTGCCAGTAGTATTTCGGGACAGGGGGCAACCTACGAGCAGTACTTC CASSISGQGATYEQYF
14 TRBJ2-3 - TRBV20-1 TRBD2 TGCAGTGCTTCCGGGACTAGCGGCACAGATACGCAGTATTTT CSASGTSGTDTQYF
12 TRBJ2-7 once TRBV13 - TGTGCCAGCAGCTGGGGGACCTACGAGCAGTACTTC CASSWGTYEQYF
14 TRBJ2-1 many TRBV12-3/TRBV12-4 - TGTGCCAGCAGTTTCGGGATCGGCAACAATGAGCAGTTCTTC CASSFGIGNNEQFF
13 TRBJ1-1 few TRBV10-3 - TGTGCCACCAAAGGGGTTGGGGACACTGAAGCTTTCTTT CATKGVGDTEAFF
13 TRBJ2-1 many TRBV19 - TGTGCCAGTACACAAAGGACTATCGACGAGCAGTTCTTC CASTQRTIDEQFF
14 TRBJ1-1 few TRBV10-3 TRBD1 TGTGCCATCAGATCCGGGACAGACAACACTGAAGCTTTCTTT CAIRSGTDNTEAFF
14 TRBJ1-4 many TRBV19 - TGTGCCAGTAGTACATTAGACCTGAATGAAAAACTGTTTTTT CASSTLDLNEKLFF
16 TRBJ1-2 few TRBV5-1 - TGCGCCAGCTCCTCAAGCGGGAGTGTCGTACCCCATGGCTACACCTTC CASSSSGSVVPHGYTF
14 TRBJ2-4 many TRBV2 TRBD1 TGTGCCAGCAGTGGACAGGGGTTAAGGAACATTCAGTACTTC CASSGQGLRNIQYF
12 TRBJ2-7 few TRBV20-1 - TGCAGTGCTAGTGCTATGGTGAACGAGCAGTACTTC CSASAMVNEQYF
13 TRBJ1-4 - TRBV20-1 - TGCAGTGCTAGCGGGGCAGGGAATGAAAAACTGTTTTTT CSASGAGNEKLFF
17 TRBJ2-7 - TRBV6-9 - TGTGCCAGCAAGGCTAGCGGGAGACGGGACAGGGCCTACGAGCAGTACTTC CASKASGRRDRAYEQYF
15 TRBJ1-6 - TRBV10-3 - TGTGCCATCAGTGATGAGGGGTCCTATAATTCACCCCCCCACTTT CAISDEGSYNSPPHF
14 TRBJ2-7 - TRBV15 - TGTGCCACCAGCAGTATAGCACAAGGCCACGAGCAGTACTTC CATSSIAQGHEQYF
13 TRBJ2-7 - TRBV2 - TGTGCCAGCACCCAAGTCGTTATCTACGAGCAGTACTTC CASTQVVIYEQYF
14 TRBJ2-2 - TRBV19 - TGTGCCAGTAGTATAAAAGAGAACACCGGGGAGCTGTTTTTT CASSIKENTGELFF
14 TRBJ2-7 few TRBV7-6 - TGTGCCAGCACCCCCACGAAGGGGACCTACGAGCAGTACTTC CASTPTKGTYEQYF
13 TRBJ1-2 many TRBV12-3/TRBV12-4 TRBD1 TGTGCCAGCAGGGGACAGGAGATCTATGGCTACACCTTC CASRGQEIYGYTF
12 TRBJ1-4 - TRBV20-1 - TGCAGTGCTAGAGAAAGCCTGGAAAAACTGTTTTTT CSARESLEKLFF
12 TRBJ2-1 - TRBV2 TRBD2 TGTGCCAGCAGACTAGCGGGAGGAGAGCAGTTCTTC CASRLAGGEQFF
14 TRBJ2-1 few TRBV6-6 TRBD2 TGTGCCAGCAGCCTAATAGCGGGAATCGGTGAGCAGTTCTTC CASSLIAGIGEQFF
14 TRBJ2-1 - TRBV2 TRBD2 TGTGCCAGCAGTAGGACTAGCGGGAGGGATGAGCAGTTCTTC CASSRTSGRDEQFF
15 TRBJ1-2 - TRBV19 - TGTGCCAGTAGTTTAAAAGACGGAACGAACTATGGCTACACCTTC CASSLKDGTNYGYTF
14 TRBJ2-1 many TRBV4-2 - TGTGCCAGCAGCCGTCCCGGGGAGAACAATGAGCAGTTCTTC CASSRPGENNEQFF
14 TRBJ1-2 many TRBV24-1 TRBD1 TGTGCCACCAGTGATCAGACACAGGGGTATGGCTACACCTTC CATSDQTQGYGYTF
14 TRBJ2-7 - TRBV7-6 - TGTGCCAGCAGCCACGCCGGACCATCCTACGAGCAGTACTTC CASSHAGPSYEQYF
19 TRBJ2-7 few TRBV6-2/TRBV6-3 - TGTGCCAGCAGTTACTGGGGCGGTAATATTAGGACACCAGCCTACGAGCAGTACTTC CASSYWGGNIRTPAYEQYF
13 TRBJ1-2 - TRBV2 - TGTGCCAGTATAGGTAATAGCAAGGTTGGCTACACCTTC CASIGNSKVGYTF
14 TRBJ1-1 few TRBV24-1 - TGTGCCAGCTCACCAGTTCAAGGGGGGCCTGAAGCTTTCTTT CASSPVQGGPEAFF
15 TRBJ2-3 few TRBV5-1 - TGCGCCAGCAGCCTTGGGGCTATTTTCCCAGATACGCAGTATTTT CASSLGAIFPDTQYF
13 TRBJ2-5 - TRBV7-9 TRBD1 TGTGCCAGCAGCCGGGACAGGAGAGAGACCCAGTACTTC CASSRDRRETQYF
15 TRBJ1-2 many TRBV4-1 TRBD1 TGCGCCAGCAGCCATGGACAGGGGCCTAACTATGGCTACACCTTC CASSHGQGPNYGYTF
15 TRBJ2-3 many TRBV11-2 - TGTGCCAGCAGCCCCAAGACAGTTAGCACAGATACGCAGTATTTT CASSPKTVSTDTQYF
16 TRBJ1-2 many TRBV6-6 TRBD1 TGTGCCAGCAGTTACTCGTACAGGGGGAAGGACTATGGCTACACCTTC CASSYSYRGKDYGYTF
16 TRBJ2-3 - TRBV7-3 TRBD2 TGTGCCAGCAGCTCCAGGACTAGCGGGGGGACAGATACGCAGTATTTT CASSSRTSGGTDTQYF